The 20 T cell receptor beta chains below all came from one sample that was sequenced in a study of cytomegalovirus exposure and HLA in healthy donors. This table comes from immunoSEQ multiplex PCR, and its TCRdb copy is limited to in-frame clones, with some not included. The sample consists of 150,000 to 200,000 clones, approximately 80% of them appearing once. The sequencing sample was made of PBMCs. The receptors originated from a man between 25 and 39 years old in good health and CMV-seropositive.

This clone was seen once. The sample contains more than one DNA sequence encoding this CDR3. The rearrangement uses TRBV9 and TRBJ1-2; D perhaps matches TRBD1 (6 bases). CDR3 size: 13 residues. V lost 2 bases to trimming and J lost 2 bases, with 7 bases between them. The germline gives CDR1 SGDLS, CDR2 YYNGEE. CDR3 sequence: CASSVDRNYGYTF. The CDR3 coding sequence is TGTGCCAGCAGCGTTGACAGGAACTATGGCTACACCTTC. Looking up the rest from reference TRBV9 and TRBJ1-2 gives the full variable domain: DSGVTQTPKHLITATGQRVTLRCSPRSGDLSVYWYQQSLDQGLQFLIQYYNGEERAKGNILERFSAQQFPDLHSELNLSSLELGDSALYFCASSVDRNYGYTFGSGTRLTVV.

In this sample, this clone turned up a few times. The rearrangement uses TRBV5-1 and TRBJ1-4; TRBD1 agrees at 8 bases. The CDR3 consists of 14 residues. After removal of 0 bases from V and 8 bases from J, the junction contained 3 bases not matched to a gene. CDR1 SGHRS and CDR2 YFSETQ come from the germline V gene. Here the CDR3 DNA reads TGCGCCAGCAGCTTGGATCAGGGGGCGGAAAAACTGTTTTTT. Translation: CASSLDQGAEKLFF. The full variable domain, its missing parts supplied by reference TRBV5-1 and TRBJ1-4, is KAGVTQTPRYLIKTRGQQVTLSCSPISGHRSVSWYQQTPGQGLQFLFEYFSETQRNKGNFPGRFSGRQFSNSRSEMNVSTLELGDSALYLCASSLDQGAEKLFFGSGTQLSVL.

The chain links TRBV6-5 to TRBJ1-1; no firm D call. Germline V gene data show CDR1 as MNHEY and CDR2 as SVGAGI. The CDR3 loop spans 12 amino acids. The V and J ends lost 7 bases and 5 bases respectively, with 11 bases between them. CDR3 sequence: CASKEGKTEAFF. The CDR3 DNA sequence: TGTGCCAGCAAAGAGGGCAAAACTGAAGCTTTCTTT.

This clone was seen only once. This same CDR3 is encoded by further DNA sequences in the sample. This chain connects TRBV6-5 to TRBJ2-3; 8 bases agree with TRBD2. Trimming cost V 8 bases and J 6 bases; bases outside gene matches: 10. The CDR3 covers 14 residues. Germline V gene sequence: CDR1 MNHEY, CDR2 SVGAGI. The chain's CDR3 is CASSYRGGADTQYF. The CDR3 DNA reads as TGTGCCAGCTCGTATCGGGGGGGCGCGGATACGCAGTATTTT.

This clone was detected once. This chain joins TRBV5-5 and TRBJ2-7; the D gene is possibly TRBD2 (6 bases). From germline, CDR1 is SGHKS and CDR2 YYEKEE (reference sequence). This CDR3 is built from 15 residues. Between the trimmed V and J ends, which lost 4 bases and 2 bases, there was a span of 16 bases. CDR3 region: CASSARGNLPYEQYF. The CDR3 region has the DNA TGTGCCAGCAGCGCTCGGGGGAACCTACCCTACGAGCAGTACTTC.

This chain links TRBV6-5 with TRBJ2-7, with D possibly TRBD1 on 5 matching bases. V lost 8 bases and J lost 5, with 13 bases in between. CDR1 is MNHEY and CDR2 is SVGAGI in the germline V gene. The CDR3 runs to 12 residues. The CDR3 here is CASGDGAHEQYF. CDR3 DNA sequence: TGTGCCAGCGGCGATGGGGCACACGAGCAGTACTTC.

The chain employs TRBV5-6 and TRBJ1-1, with D uncertain. Germline-derived CDR1 and CDR2 are SGHDT and YYEEEE. Trimming removed 0 bases at V and 3 bases at J, with 12 bases between. CDR3 length equals 15 residues. The chain's CDR3 is CASSLGRREYTEAFF. The CDR3 DNA reads as TGTGCCAGCAGCTTGGGACGAAGGGAGTACACTGAAGCTTTCTTT.

The chain uses TRBV11-3 and TRBJ2-2; D not resolved. Trimming took off 3 bases at V and 2 bases at J, with 4 bases between the two ends. The length of the CDR3 is 13 residues. The V gene's germline CDR1 is SGHNT and CDR2 YENEEA. The CDR3 sequence: CASSLLNTGELFF. Here the CDR3 DNA reads TGTGCCAGCAGCTTGTTAAACACCGGGGAGCTGTTTTTT.

This chain uses TRBV19 with TRBJ1-5, with TRBD1 as a possible D gene (6 bases). The germline CDR1 and CDR2 sequences are LNHDA and SQIVND (reference sequence). V lost 9 bases, J lost 7 bases, and 16 bases lay in between. The CDR3 loop spans 13 amino acids. In DNA, the CDR3 is TGTGCCAGATTACAGGGTACCGGGCAGCCCCAGCATTTT. Its translation is CARLQGTGQPQHF.

This clone came up a few times. CDR3 nucleotides: TGCGCCAGCACCTATATTAGCGGGGAAGAGACCCAGTACTTC. Translating gives CASTYISGEETQYF. The V call is TRBV5-1, the J call TRBJ2-5; the match to TRBD2 covers 8 bases. V lost 6 bases, J lost 3 bases, and 7 bases stayed unmatched. Germline V lookup: CDR1 SGHRS, CDR2 YFSETQ. The CDR3 loop spans 14 amino acids.

This clone was observed a single time. The chain uses TRBV30 and TRBJ1-4; 9 bases are shared with TRBD1. The J segment lost 4 bases and the V segment lost 7 bases, leaving 4 bases of the junction unmatched. This CDR3 has 13 amino acids. Germline lookup yields CDR1 GTSNPN and CDR2 SVGIG (reference sequence). The CDR3 nucleotides are TGTGCCTCCCCGGGACAGGGTAATGAAAAACTGTTTTTT. This gives the protein CASPGQGNEKLFF.

This chain links TRBV6-5 with TRBJ2-1; a possible D gene is TRBD2 (6 bases). This CDR3 comprises 15 residues. Per the germline V gene, CDR1 is MNHEY and CDR2 is SVGAGI. V shed 0 bases and J shed 10 bases, with 16 bases lying between them. CDR3 DNA: TGTGCCAGCAGTTACTCGGAGGGCAGCTTAAGGGAGCAGTTCTTC. Translated: CASSYSEGSLREQFF.

The V and J genes are TRBV7-2 and TRBJ1-5; no clear D. V lost 2 bases and J 1 base, leaving 3 bases between the germline ends. Germline V gene sequence: CDR1 SGHTA, CDR2 FQGNSA. This CDR3 has 13 amino acids. CDR3 coding DNA: TGTGCCAGCAGCTTAATAAGCAATCAGCCCCAGCATTTT. Translating it yields CASSLISNQPQHF.

As concerns this clone: The same CDR3 also results from other DNA sequences found in this sample. The rearrangement links TRBV5-1 to TRBJ1-2; D not certain. The CDR3 has 12 residues. Trimming left V 4 bases short and J 4 bases short, with 8 bases between. CDR1 is SGHRS and CDR2 is YFSETQ in the germline V gene. The CDR3 sequence: CASSPTGYGYTF. The DNA for the CDR3 is TGCGCCAGCAGCCCGACGGGCTATGGCTACACCTTC.

This chain joins TRBV7-9 and TRBJ2-5; 7 bases agree with TRBD1. The V gene end was trimmed by 0 bases and the J gene end by 3 bases; junction bases not matched to a gene: 4. Germline loops: CDR1 SEHNR, CDR2 FQNEAQ (reference sequence). The CDR3 is 15 amino acids. The CDR3 loop is CASSLAAGQEETQYF. CDR3 nucleotides: TGTGCCAGCAGCTTAGCGGCCGGACAGGAAGAGACCCAGTACTTC.

The genes are TRBV11-2 and TRBJ2-5, with TRBD1 matching 10 bases. Losses at the gene ends were 1 base for V and 5 bases for J; bases not matched to a gene: 4. This CDR3 spans 15 amino acids. CDR1 and CDR2 (germline): SGHAT, FQNNGV. The CDR3 region is CASSLGRQGAETQYF. In DNA, the CDR3 is TGTGCCAGCAGCTTAGGGAGACAGGGGGCCGAGACCCAGTACTTC. Complete variable domain (other parts from reference TRBV11-2 and TRBJ2-5): EAGVAQSPRYKIIEKRQSVAFWCNPISGHATLYWYQQILGQGPKLLIQFQNNGVVDDSQLPKDRFSAERLKGVDSTLKIQPAKLEDSAVYLCASSLGRQGAETQYFGPGTRLLVL.

The chain joins TRBV4-3 to TRBJ2-3; D might be TRBD2 (5 bases). CDR3 length: 17 amino acids. V shed 0 bases and J shed 2 bases, with 15 bases lying between them. CDR1 LGHNA and CDR2 YSLEER come from the germline V gene. The CDR3 here is CASSQDPTGYNTDTQYF. The CDR3 nucleotides are TGCGCCAGCAGCCAAGATCCGACGGGGTATAACACAGATACGCAGTATTTT.

The chain links TRBV6-6 to TRBJ1-3, with D possibly being TRBD1 (5 bases). The CDR3 has 14 amino acids. The V gene's germline CDR1 is MNHNY and CDR2 SVGAGI (reference sequence). The V and J ends lost 8 bases and 0 bases respectively, with 11 bases between them. CDR3 sequence (DNA): TGTGCCAGCTTAAGGGGCAACTCTGGAAACACCATATATTTT. This gives the protein CASLRGNSGNTIYF.

The gene calls are TRBV2 and TRBJ1-5, with 7 nucleotides matching TRBD1. V lost 8 bases to trimming and J lost 2 bases; unmatched junction nucleotides: 6. The CDR3 loop spans 14 amino acids. The germline gives CDR1 SNHLY, CDR2 FYNNEI. The CDR3 loop reads CASGRTGGNQPQHF. Written as DNA, the CDR3 is TGTGCCAGCGGTCGAACAGGGGGCAATCAGCCCCAGCATTTT.

This rearrangement joins TRBV7-9 to TRBJ2-7; 7 nucleotides align to TRBD1. V lost 7 bases and J lost 2; bases outside the gene matches: 8. Per germline, CDR1 SEHNR and CDR2 FQNEAQ (reference sequence). The CDR3 has 14 amino acids. This CDR3 reads CASNRGTAAYEQYF. DNA of the CDR3: TGTGCCAGCAACCGAGGGACAGCTGCCTACGAGCAGTACTTC.